This TCR beta chain was found in a study of blood T cell repertoires in COVID-19. The CDR3 is 13 amino acids. Per the germline V gene, CDR1 is MNHEY and CDR2 is SVGAGI. The J segment lost 7 bases and the V segment lost 8 bases, leaving 6 bases of the junction unmatched. TCRdb's table, derived via immunoSEQ multiplex PCR, lists solely in-frame clones and lacks some. The table includes fewer than 200,000 clones, approximately 87% detected once. This TCR came from a man between 65 and 80 years old with active or convalescent COVID-19. Sample: peripheral blood. This chain uses TRBV6-5 with TRBJ1-4; 8 nucleotides agree with TRBD1. CDR3 protein: CASLRTGSEKLFF. The CDR3 nucleotides are TGTGCCAGCCTCAGGACAGGGAGTGAAAAACTGTTTTTT.